The 7 T cell receptor beta chains below come from one sample, sequenced in a study of T cell responses to AZD1222 COVID-19 vaccine. Profiled with immunoSEQ multiplex PCR; TCRdb holds only in-frame clones, not every one. The sample contains approximately 42,000 clones, approximately 88% of which appear only once. The material was peripheral blood, obtained 28 days after the second AZD1222 dose. The receptors were sampled from an adult who received the AZD1222 COVID-19 vaccine.

CDR3 residues: CASSLGPGRAYEQYF. DNA for the CDR3: TGTGCCAGCAGCTTAGGTCCCGGGAGGGCCTACGAGCAGTACTTC. The V and J genes are TRBV7-8 and TRBJ2-7; 8 bases align to TRBD2. The CDR3 is 15 amino acids. The ends lost 1 base at V and 2 bases at J; junction bases unmatched: 4. CDR1 is SGHVS and CDR2 is FQNEAQ in the germline V gene.

V and J are TRBV11-3 and TRBJ2-1, with a possible D match to TRBD1 (6 bases). Germline CDR1 reads SGHNT; CDR2 reads YENEEA. The CDR3 consists of 17 residues. V was shortened by 5 bases and J by 2 bases, with 19 bases between the two germline ends. The CDR3 nucleotides read TGTGCCAGCAGCGCCTGGGCAGGGGCGGATGCCTACAATGAGCAGTTCTTC. Translated: CASSAWAGADAYNEQFF.

The chain is built from TRBV9 and TRBJ2-1; 10 bases align to TRBD2. The germline V gene has CDR1 SGDLS and CDR2 YYNGEE. The CDR3 covers 17 residues. With V trimmed by 2 bases and J by 4 bases, 9 bases remained unmatched. The CDR3 DNA is TGTGCCAGCAGCGTTACGAGCGGGGGGGCGAGTTACAATGAGCAGTTCTTC. This gives the protein CASSVTSGGASYNEQFF.

Only one count was recorded for this clone. The chain joins TRBV19 to TRBJ2-7; D remains unclear. The CDR3 is 14 residues long. The V end lost 4 bases, the J end lost 3 bases, and 13 bases lay between the germline ends. Germline CDR1 is LNHDA and CDR2 is SQIVND (reference sequence). Here the CDR3 reads CASSRSGVGYEQYF. CDR3 DNA: TGTGCCAGTAGTAGGTCTGGGGTTGGCTACGAGCAGTACTTC.

The genes are TRBV7-2 and TRBJ2-2, with a tentative D call TRBD2 (6 bases). From germline, CDR1 is SGHTA and CDR2 FQGNSA. V was pared by 2 bases and J by 4 bases, with 14 bases between. This CDR3 is built from 16 residues. CDR3 nucleotides: TGTGCCAGCAGCTTATCCGGGACTCAGGGCACCGGGGAGCTGTTTTTT. Translated: CASSLSGTQGTGELFF. Full variable domain (outside the CDR3, taken from reference TRBV7-2 and TRBJ2-2): GAGVSQSPSNKVTEKGKDVELRCDPISGHTALYWYRQSLGQGLEFLIYFQGNSAPDKSGLPSDRFSAERTGGSVSTLTIQRTQQEDSAVYLCASSLSGTQGTGELFFGEGSRLTVL.

The chain employs TRBV7-3 and TRBJ2-1; 12 positions match TRBD2. Germline lookup yields CDR1 SGHTA and CDR2 FQGTGA. After removal of 6 bases from V and 7 bases from J, the junction contained 7 bases not matched to a gene. This CDR3 comprises 15 residues. The CDR3 reads CASSTGTSGLNEQFF. In nucleotides, the CDR3 is TGTGCCAGCAGTACCGGGACTAGCGGGTTGAATGAGCAGTTCTTC.

There are a few counts of this clone. The V gene is TRBV5-1, the J gene TRBJ2-3; 9 bases fit TRBD2. From germline, CDR1 is SGHRS and CDR2 YFSETQ. The V gene end was trimmed by 3 bases and the J gene end by 2 bases; junction bases not matched to a gene: 10. The CDR3 covers 17 residues. CDR3 loop: CASSWGASGITTDTQYF. CDR3 bases: TGCGCCAGCAGCTGGGGGGCTAGCGGGATAACCACAGATACGCAGTATTTT.